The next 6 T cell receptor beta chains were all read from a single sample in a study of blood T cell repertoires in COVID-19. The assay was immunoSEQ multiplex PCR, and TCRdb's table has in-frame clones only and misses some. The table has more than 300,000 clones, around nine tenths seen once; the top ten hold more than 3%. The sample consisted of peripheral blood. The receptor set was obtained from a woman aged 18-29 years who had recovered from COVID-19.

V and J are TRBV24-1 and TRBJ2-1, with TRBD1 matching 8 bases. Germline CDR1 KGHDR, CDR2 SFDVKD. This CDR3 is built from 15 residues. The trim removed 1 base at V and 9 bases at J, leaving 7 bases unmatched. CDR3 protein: CATSDLVDRAGEQFF. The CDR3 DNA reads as TGTGCCACCAGTGATTTAGTGGACAGGGCGGGTGAGCAGTTCTTC.

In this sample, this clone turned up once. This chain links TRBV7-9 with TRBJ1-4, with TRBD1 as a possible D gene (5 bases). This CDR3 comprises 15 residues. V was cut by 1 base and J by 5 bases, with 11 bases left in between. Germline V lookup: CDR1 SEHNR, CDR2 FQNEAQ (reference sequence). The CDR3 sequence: CASSLVGAGNEKLFF. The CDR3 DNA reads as TGTGCCAGCAGCTTAGTTGGGGCAGGGAATGAAAAACTGTTTTTT.

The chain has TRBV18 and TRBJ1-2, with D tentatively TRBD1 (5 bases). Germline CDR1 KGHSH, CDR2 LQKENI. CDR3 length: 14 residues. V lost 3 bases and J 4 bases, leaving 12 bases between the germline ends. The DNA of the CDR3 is TGTGCCAGCTCACCGAAAGACAGTCCCTATGGCTACACCTTC. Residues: CASSPKDSPYGYTF. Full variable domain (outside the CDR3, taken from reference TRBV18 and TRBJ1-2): NAGVMQNPRHLVRRRGQEARLRCSPMKGHSHVYWYRQLPEEGLKFMVYLQKENIIDESGMPKERFSAEFPKEGPSILRIQQVVRGDSAAYFCASSPKDSPYGYTFGSGTRLTVV.

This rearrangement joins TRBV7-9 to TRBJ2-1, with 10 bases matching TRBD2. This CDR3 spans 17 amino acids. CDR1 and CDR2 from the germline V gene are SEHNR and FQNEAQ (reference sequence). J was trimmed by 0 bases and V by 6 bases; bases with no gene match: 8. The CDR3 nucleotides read TGTGCCAGCAGGAGAACTAGCGGGATTGGCTCCTACAATGAGCAGTTCTTC. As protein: CASRRTSGIGSYNEQFF.

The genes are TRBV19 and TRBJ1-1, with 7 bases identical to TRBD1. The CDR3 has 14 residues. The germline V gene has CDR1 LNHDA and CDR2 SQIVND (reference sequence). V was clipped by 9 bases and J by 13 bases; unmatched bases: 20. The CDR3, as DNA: TGTGCCAGCCTCCCCTCGACAGGGTTCTCTCGGGTTTTCTTT. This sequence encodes CASLPSTGFSRVFF.

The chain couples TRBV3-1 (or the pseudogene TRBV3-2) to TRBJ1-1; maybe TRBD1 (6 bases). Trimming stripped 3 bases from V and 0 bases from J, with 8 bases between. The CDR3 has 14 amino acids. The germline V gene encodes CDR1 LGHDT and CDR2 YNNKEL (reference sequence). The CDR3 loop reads CASSHGGLNTEAFF. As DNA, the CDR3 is TGTGCCAGCAGCCACGGGGGGCTGAACACTGAAGCTTTCTTT.